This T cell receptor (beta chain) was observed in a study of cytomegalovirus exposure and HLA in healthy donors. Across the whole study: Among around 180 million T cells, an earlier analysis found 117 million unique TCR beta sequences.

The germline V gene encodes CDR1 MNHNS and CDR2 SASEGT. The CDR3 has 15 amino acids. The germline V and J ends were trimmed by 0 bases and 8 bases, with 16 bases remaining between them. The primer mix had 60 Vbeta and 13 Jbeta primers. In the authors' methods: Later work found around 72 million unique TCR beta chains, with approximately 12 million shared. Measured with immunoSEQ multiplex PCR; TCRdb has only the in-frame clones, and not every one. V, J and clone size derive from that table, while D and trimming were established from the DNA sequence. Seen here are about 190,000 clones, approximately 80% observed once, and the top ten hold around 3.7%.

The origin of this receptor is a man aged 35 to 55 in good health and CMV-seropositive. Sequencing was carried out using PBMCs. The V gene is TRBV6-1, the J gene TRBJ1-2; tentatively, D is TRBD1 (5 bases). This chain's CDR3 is CASSEAASRGGGYTF. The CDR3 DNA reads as TGTGCCAGCAGTGAAGCGGCTAGTAGGGGTGGGGGCTACACCTTC.